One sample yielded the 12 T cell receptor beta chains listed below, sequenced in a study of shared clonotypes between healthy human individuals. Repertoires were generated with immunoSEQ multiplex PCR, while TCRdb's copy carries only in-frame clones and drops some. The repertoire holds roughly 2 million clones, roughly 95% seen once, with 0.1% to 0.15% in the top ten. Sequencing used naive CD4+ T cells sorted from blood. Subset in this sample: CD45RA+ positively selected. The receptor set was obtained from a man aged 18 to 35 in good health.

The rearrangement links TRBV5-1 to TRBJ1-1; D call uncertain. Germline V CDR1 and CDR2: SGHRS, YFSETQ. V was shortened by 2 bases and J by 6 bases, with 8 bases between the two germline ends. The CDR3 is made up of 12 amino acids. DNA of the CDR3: TGCGCCAGCAGCTTCGGGGAGGCTGAAGCTTTCTTT. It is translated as CASSFGEAEAFF.

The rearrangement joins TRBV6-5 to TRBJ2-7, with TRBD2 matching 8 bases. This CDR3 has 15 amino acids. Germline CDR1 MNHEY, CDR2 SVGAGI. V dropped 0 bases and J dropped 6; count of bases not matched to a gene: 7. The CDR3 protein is CASSYSGLGVREQYF. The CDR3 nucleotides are TGTGCCAGCAGTTACTCGGGACTAGGGGTTCGCGAGCAGTACTTC.

CDR3 in DNA: TGCGCCAGCAGCCGGATGGGACAGCCTTCCTACGAGCAGTACTTC. Translated, it gives CASSRMGQPSYEQYF. V usage is TRBV5-1 and J usage is TRBJ2-7, with TRBD1 matching 7 bases. The CDR3 totals 15 residues. The junction had 8 bases not matched to a gene; V was cut back by 4 bases and J by 1 base. Germline loops: CDR1 SGHRS, CDR2 YFSETQ.

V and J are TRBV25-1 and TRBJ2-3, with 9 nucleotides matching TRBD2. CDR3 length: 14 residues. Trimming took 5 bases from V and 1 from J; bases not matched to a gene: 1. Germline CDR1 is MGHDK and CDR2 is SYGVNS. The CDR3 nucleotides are TGTGCCAGCAGTAGACTAGCGGGCACAGATACGCAGTATTTT. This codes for CASSRLAGTDTQYF.

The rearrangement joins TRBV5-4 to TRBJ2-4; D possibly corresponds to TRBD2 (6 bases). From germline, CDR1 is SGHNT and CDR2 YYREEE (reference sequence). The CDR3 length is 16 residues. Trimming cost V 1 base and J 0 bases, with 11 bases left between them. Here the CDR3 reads CASSLTTSRAKNIQYF. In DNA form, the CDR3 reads TGTGCCAGCAGCTTGACCACTAGCAGAGCCAAAAACATTCAGTACTTC.

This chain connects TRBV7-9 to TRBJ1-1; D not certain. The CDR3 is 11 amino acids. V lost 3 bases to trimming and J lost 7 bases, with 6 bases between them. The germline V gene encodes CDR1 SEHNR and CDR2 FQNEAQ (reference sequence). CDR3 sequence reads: CASSFSGEAFF. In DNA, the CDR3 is TGTGCCAGCAGCTTCTCAGGTGAAGCTTTCTTT.

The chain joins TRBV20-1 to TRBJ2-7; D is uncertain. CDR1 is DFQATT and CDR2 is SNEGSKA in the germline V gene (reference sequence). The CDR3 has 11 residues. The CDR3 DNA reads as TGCAGCGCCCGACCTCTGGACGAGCAGTACTTC. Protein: CSARPLDEQYF.

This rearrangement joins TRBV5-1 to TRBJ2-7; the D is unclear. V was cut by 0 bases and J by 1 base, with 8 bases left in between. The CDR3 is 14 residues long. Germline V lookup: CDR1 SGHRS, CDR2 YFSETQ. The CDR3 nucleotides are TGCGCCAGCAGCTTGGCAACAGCGTCCTACGAGCAGTACTTC. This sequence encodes CASSLATASYEQYF. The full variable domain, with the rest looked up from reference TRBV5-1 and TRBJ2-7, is KAGVTQTPRYLIKTRGQQVTLSCSPISGHRSVSWYQQTPGQGLQFLFEYFSETQRNKGNFPGRFSGRQFSNSRSEMNVSTLELGDSALYLCASSLATASYEQYFGPGTRLTVT.

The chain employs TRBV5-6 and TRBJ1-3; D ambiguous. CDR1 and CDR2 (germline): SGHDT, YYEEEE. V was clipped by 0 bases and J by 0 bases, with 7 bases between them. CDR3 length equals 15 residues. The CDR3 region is CASSLVGLSGNTIYF. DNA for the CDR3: TGTGCCAGCAGCTTGGTAGGCCTCTCTGGAAACACCATATATTTT. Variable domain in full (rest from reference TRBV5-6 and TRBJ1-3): DAGVTQSPTHLIKTRGQQVTLRCSPKSGHDTVSWYQQALGQGPQFIFQYYEEEERQRGNFPDRFSGHQFPNYSSELNVNALLLGDSALYLCASSLVGLSGNTIYFGEGSWLTVV.

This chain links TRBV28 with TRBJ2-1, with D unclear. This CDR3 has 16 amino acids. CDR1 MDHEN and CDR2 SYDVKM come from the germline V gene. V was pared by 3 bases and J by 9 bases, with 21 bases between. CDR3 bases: TGTGCCAGCAGTTTCCGGACGTTCGACGCCAATGGTGAGCAGTTCTTC. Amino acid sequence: CASSFRTFDANGEQFF.

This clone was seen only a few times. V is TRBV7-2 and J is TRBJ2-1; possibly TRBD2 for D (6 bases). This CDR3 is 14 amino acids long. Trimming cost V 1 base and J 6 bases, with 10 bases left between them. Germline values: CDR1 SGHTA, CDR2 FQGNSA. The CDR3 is CASSLVAVVNEQFF. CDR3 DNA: TGTGCCAGCAGCTTAGTAGCGGTGGTCAATGAGCAGTTCTTC.

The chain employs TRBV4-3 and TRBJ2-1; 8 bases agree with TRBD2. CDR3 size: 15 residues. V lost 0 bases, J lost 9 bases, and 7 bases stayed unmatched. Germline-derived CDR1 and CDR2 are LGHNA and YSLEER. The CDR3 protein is CASSQDRAGAGEQFF. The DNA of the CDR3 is TGCGCCAGCAGCCAAGATCGAGCGGGAGCGGGTGAGCAGTTCTTC.